The 31 T cell receptor beta chains presented below share a single source sample, sequenced in a study of blood T cell repertoires in COVID-19 (dated by TCRdb to the early 2020s). Libraries were prepared through the immunoSEQ multiplex PCR assay. TCRdb retrieved this table from immuneACCESS and kept in-frame rearrangements only. Not all clones are present; in checked studies, unresolved V genes account for under half, and no reason is known for the remainder. For this sample there are more than 95,000 clones; roughly 80% appear just once. Clones ranked in the top ten supply under 3% of the sample. Sequencing was performed on peripheral blood. These receptors were taken from a man aged 50 to 59 with acute or convalescent COVID-19.

The chain employs TRBV12-3 or TRBV12-4 and TRBJ1-2; possible D gene TRBD1, 5 bases. The V and J ends lost 4 bases and 8 bases respectively, with 11 bases between them. This CDR3 spans 12 amino acids. DNA for the CDR3: TGTGCCAGCAGTTCAGGGAATCGGGGCTACACCTTC. Its protein product is CASSSGNRGYTF.

This clone was found a few times. The chain combines TRBV12-5 with TRBJ1-1; D remains ambiguous. The V end lost 7 bases, the J end lost 1 base, and 10 bases lay between the germline ends. Germline CDR1 LGHNT, CDR2 FRNRAP. This CDR3 has 13 residues. In DNA, the CDR3 is TGTGCTAGTGCCCTAGATGGGAACACTGAAGCTTTCTTT. It is translated as CASALDGNTEAFF.

On this clone itself: A junction end diverges from the germline sequence, so it may reflect a read error. The gene calls are TRBV7-7 and TRBJ2-2; 7 nucleotides align to TRBD2. This CDR3 region has 13 residues. Germline loops: CDR1 SSHAT, CDR2 FNYEAQ (reference sequence). The CDR3 is CASSFGGAGELFF. The CDR3 nucleotides read TGTGCTAGCAGCTTTGGGGGGGCCGGGGAGCTGTTTTTT.

This clone was counted between two and nine times. J is TRBJ2-7 and V is TRBV3-1 (or the pseudogene TRBV3-2); 10 bases are shared with TRBD1. The CDR3 runs to 13 residues. Germline V lookup: CDR1 LGHDT, CDR2 YNNKEL (reference sequence). V lost 4 bases to trimming and J lost 6 bases; unmatched junction nucleotides: 3. Written as DNA, the CDR3 is TGTGCCAGCAGCCCGCGGGACAGGGGCGAGCAGTACTTC. It codes for CASSPRDRGEQYF.

The rearrangement joins TRBV28 to TRBJ1-2; D is unresolved. V lost 5 bases to trimming and J lost 6 bases, with 10 bases between them. CDR3 length: 12 residues. The germline V gene has CDR1 MDHEN and CDR2 SYDVKM. CDR3 bases: TGTGCCAGCAGTCTCCGTAGCCATGGCTACACCTTC. This translates into CASSLRSHGYTF.

This chain connects TRBV7-3 to TRBJ1-1; the D gene is possibly TRBD1 (5 bases). Trimming cost V 6 bases and J 1 base, with 21 bases left between them. Germline values: CDR1 SGHTA, CDR2 FQGTGA. The CDR3 is 17 residues long. CDR3: CASSPPRGRVRNTEAFF. CDR3 bases: TGTGCCAGCAGTCCCCCTCGGGGGAGGGTTAGGAACACTGAAGCTTTCTTT.

DNA of the CDR3: TGTGCCAGCAGCCTCGACAGGGCTACTAATGAAAAACTGTTTTTT. Translating gives CASSLDRATNEKLFF. V gene TRBV6-6 combines with J gene TRBJ1-4; 7 bases map to TRBD1. The trim removed 6 bases at V and 2 bases at J, leaving 6 bases unmatched. The CDR3 spans 15 residues. Germline values: CDR1 MNHNY, CDR2 SVGAGI (reference sequence).

There are a few counts of this clone. J is TRBJ1-1 and V is TRBV7-6, with 9 nucleotides matching TRBD1. Germline V CDR1 and CDR2: SGHVS, FNYEAQ. Trimming cost V 1 base and J 1 base; bases outside gene matches: 1. The CDR3 has 15 amino acids. Here the CDR3 DNA reads TGTGCCAGCAGCTTAGGGGGACAGGGGAACACTGAAGCTTTCTTT. Its protein product is CASSLGGQGNTEAFF.

The chain links TRBV3-1 (or the pseudogene TRBV3-2) to TRBJ2-2; D gene uncertain. The length of the CDR3 is 14 residues. CDR1 and CDR2 from the germline V gene are LGHDT and YNNKEL (reference sequence). Trimming took 4 bases from V and 6 from J, leaving 12 bases between them. This CDR3 is CASSPGRWSGELFF. The CDR3 DNA reads as TGTGCCAGCAGCCCGGGTCGGTGGTCCGGGGAGCTGTTTTTT.

The genes are TRBV29-1 and TRBJ2-7; the D is unclear. Trimming removed 4 bases at V and 2 bases at J, with 6 bases between. Germline-derived CDR1 and CDR2 are SQVTM and ANQGSEA. This CDR3 is 11 amino acids long. In nucleotides, the CDR3 is TGCAGCGTTGGTGGGCCCTACGAGCAGTACTTC. Translated, it gives CSVGGPYEQYF.

The CDR3 DNA follows: TGCGCCAGCAGCTTGGCACTGGGACAGGCGATCTATGGCTACACCTTC. This sequence encodes CASSLALGQAIYGYTF. V and J are TRBV5-1 and TRBJ1-2; 8 positions agree with TRBD1. Germline CDR1 is SGHRS and CDR2 is YFSETQ. The length of the CDR3 is 16 residues. With V trimmed by 0 bases and J by 4 bases, 8 bases remained unmatched.

V usage is TRBV2 and J usage is TRBJ1-2; D perhaps matches TRBD1 (6 bases). The CDR3 totals 14 residues. Germline V gene data show CDR1 as SNHLY and CDR2 as FYNNEI. DNA for the CDR3: TGTACTTCAAAGGGGGAGTTGGACTTAGGTGGCTACACCTTC. The encoded protein is CTSKGELDLGGYTF.

This rearrangement joins TRBV29-1 to TRBJ1-2; 7 bases align to TRBD1. This CDR3 spans 11 amino acids. Per germline, CDR1 SQVTM and CDR2 ANQGSEA. The J segment lost 8 bases and the V segment lost 4 bases, leaving 4 bases of the junction unmatched. This CDR3 is CSVGDSWGYTF. CDR3 bases: TGCAGCGTTGGGGACAGCTGGGGCTACACCTTC.

This sequence joins TRBV12-3 or TRBV12-4 and TRBJ1-5, with 7 bases aligning to TRBD1. The CDR3 extends over 13 amino acids. J was trimmed by 4 bases and V by 6 bases; bases with no gene match: 3. This chain's CDR3 is CASRGTANQPQHF. As DNA, the CDR3 is TGTGCCAGCAGAGGGACAGCGAATCAGCCCCAGCATTTT.

The J gene is TRBJ1-1, the V gene TRBV18; D is unclear. Trimming removed 2 bases from V and 0 bases from J, with 7 bases in between. There are 14 residues in the CDR3. Germline-derived CDR1 and CDR2 are KGHSH and LQKENI. This CDR3 reads CASSPSVLNTEAFF. DNA of the CDR3: TGTGCCAGCTCACCATCGGTCTTGAACACTGAAGCTTTCTTT. Supplemented by reference TRBV18 and TRBJ1-1, the full variable domain reads NAGVMQNPRHLVRRRGQEARLRCSPMKGHSHVYWYRQLPEEGLKFMVYLQKENIIDESGMPKERFSAEFPKEGPSILRIQQVVRGDSAAYFCASSPSVLNTEAFFGQGTRLTVV.

The chain employs TRBV3-1 (or the pseudogene TRBV3-2) and TRBJ1-1, with TRBD1 identical over 7 bases. Germline V gene sequence: CDR1 LGHDT, CDR2 YNNKEL (reference sequence). The V segment lost 3 bases and the J segment 7 bases; nucleotides outside the gene matches: 2. CDR3 length: 12 amino acids. The CDR3 loop is CASSHGDSEAFF. CDR3 sequence (DNA): TGTGCCAGCAGCCACGGGGACAGTGAAGCTTTCTTT.

The chain links TRBV9 to TRBJ2-5, with 8 bases matching TRBD2. Unmatched junction bases numbered 8, after V lost 2 bases and J lost 5 bases. The CDR3 has 15 residues. Germline V CDR1 and CDR2: SGDLS, YYNGEE. CDR3 nucleotides: TGTGCCAGCAGCGTTCAAGCGGGAGAAGGTGAGACCCAGTACTTC. Its translation: CASSVQAGEGETQYF.

The genes are TRBV3-1 (or the pseudogene TRBV3-2) and TRBJ2-3; tentative D call: TRBD2 (5 bases). V dropped 0 bases and J dropped 3 bases, with 10 bases sitting between them. Looked up from germline, CDR1 is LGHDT and CDR2 is YNNKEL (reference sequence). The CDR3 is 15 residues long. CDR3 sequence (DNA): TGTGCCAGCAGCCAAGATCTACTAGTAACAGATACGCAGTATTTT. Its protein product is CASSQDLLVTDTQYF.

The chain couples TRBV10-3 to TRBJ2-7; D possibly corresponds to TRBD1 (7 bases). Germline loops: CDR1 ENHRY, CDR2 SYGVKD. The CDR3 is 17 amino acids. Trimming stripped 4 bases from V and 4 bases from J, with 23 bases between. In DNA form, the CDR3 reads TGTGCCATCAGTGTGAGTGAGGGGGCGCAACGGGGGTACGAGCAGTACTTC. Translated, it gives CAISVSEGAQRGYEQYF.

This rearrangement joins TRBV18 to TRBJ1-1; 10 bases align to TRBD1. CDR1 and CDR2 from the germline V gene are KGHSH and LQKENI. After removal of 4 bases from V and 5 bases from J, the junction contained 7 bases not matched to a gene. This CDR3 has 15 amino acids. In nucleotides, the CDR3 is TGTGCCAGCTCACTCGGACCGGGACAGGGGACTGAAGCTTTCTTT. Encoded protein: CASSLGPGQGTEAFF.

The CDR3, as DNA: TGTGCCAGCAGCGCCAGACTCGACAGGGTGGACACTGAAGCTTTCTTT. Amino acids: CASSARLDRVDTEAFF. The chain employs TRBV9 and TRBJ1-1; TRBD1 aligns across 7 bases. There are 16 residues in the CDR3. Germline CDR1 SGDLS, CDR2 YYNGEE. The ends lost 3 bases at V and 3 bases at J; junction bases unmatched: 11.

A few counts support this clone. The chain combines TRBV29-1 with TRBJ2-5; no clear D. Germline V gene sequence: CDR1 SQVTM, CDR2 ANQGSEA. Trimming took off 4 bases at V and 1 base at J, with 25 bases between the two ends. This CDR3 has 18 amino acids. This chain's CDR3 is CSVVPRGQGFRPQETQYF. The CDR3 DNA reads as TGCAGCGTTGTCCCCCGTGGGCAAGGATTCCGGCCCCAAGAGACCCAGTACTTC.

J is TRBJ2-1 and V is TRBV7-9; TRBD1 might be the D (7 bases). This CDR3 comprises 14 residues. Germline CDR1 is SEHNR and CDR2 is FQNEAQ (reference sequence). Trimming left V 5 bases short and J 8 bases short, with 16 bases between. The CDR3, as DNA: TGTGCCAGCAGCGGACAGGTTTGGGGGGATGAGCAGTTCTTC. This gives the protein CASSGQVWGDEQFF. Looking up the rest from reference TRBV7-9 and TRBJ2-1 gives the full variable domain: DTGVSQNPRHKITKRGQNVTFRCDPISEHNRLYWYRQTLGQGPEFLTYFQNEAQLEKSRLLSDRFSAERPKGSFSTLEIQRTEQGDSAMYLCASSGQVWGDEQFFGPGTRLTVL.

This sequence joins TRBV5-4 and TRBJ1-4; 7 bases map to TRBD1. Germline CDR1 is SGHNT and CDR2 is YYREEE (reference sequence). The trim removed 0 bases at V and 2 bases at J, leaving 1 base unmatched. The CDR3 is 15 residues long. The CDR3, as DNA: TGTGCCAGCAGCTTGGGACAGGGCACTAATGAAAAACTGTTTTTT. Amino acid sequence: CASSLGQGTNEKLFF.

The chain combines TRBV4-1 with TRBJ2-2, with 7 bases lining up with TRBD1. Germline V gene data show CDR1 as MGHRA and CDR2 as YSYEKL. The CDR3 runs to 14 residues. Unmatched junction bases numbered 5, after V lost 4 bases and J lost 6 bases. The CDR3: CASSPQQGSGELFF. In nucleotides, the CDR3 is TGCGCCAGCAGCCCTCAACAGGGGTCCGGGGAGCTGTTTTTT.

The rearrangement joins TRBV9 to TRBJ1-4, with TRBD1 identical over 7 bases. In germline, CDR1 is SGDLS, CDR2 YYNGEE. After removal of 0 bases from V and 8 bases from J, the junction contained 7 bases not matched to a gene. The CDR3 covers 15 residues. Written as DNA, the CDR3 is TGTGCCAGCAGCGTAGAAGGGCAGGGGGAAGAAAAACTGTTTTTT. Its translation is CASSVEGQGEEKLFF. Together with reference TRBV9 and TRBJ1-4, the CDR3 gives the full variable domain: DSGVTQTPKHLITATGQRVTLRCSPRSGDLSVYWYQQSLDQGLQFLIQYYNGEERAKGNILERFSAQQFPDLHSELNLSSLELGDSALYFCASSVEGQGEEKLFFGSGTQLSVL.

The chain employs TRBV7-3 and TRBJ1-5; D gene ambiguous. The ends were cut back, 6 bases at V and 3 bases at J, with 9 bases in the middle. Germline values: CDR1 SGHTA, CDR2 FQGTGA. This CDR3 region has 13 residues. DNA for the CDR3: TGTGCCAGCAGTCTACAGAACAATCAGCCCCAGCATTTT. It codes for CASSLQNNQPQHF.

In this sample, this clone turned up once. This sequence joins TRBV3-1 (or the pseudogene TRBV3-2) and TRBJ1-4; D is perhaps TRBD1 (6 bases). This CDR3 is built from 14 residues. Germline CDR1 reads LGHDT; CDR2 reads YNNKEL (reference sequence). V lost 2 bases, J lost 7 bases, and 11 bases lay in between. The CDR3 nucleotides read TGTGCCAGCAGCCAAAGAGGGGGTGGTGAAAAACTGTTTTTT. Translation: CASSQRGGGEKLFF.

CDR3 protein: CASSSDRGVYEQYF. CDR3 in DNA: TGTGCCAGCAGTAGTGACAGGGGAGTCTACGAGCAGTACTTC. The rearrangement links TRBV25-1 to TRBJ2-7; 8 bases are shared with TRBD1. Trimming cost V 5 bases and J 3 bases; bases outside gene matches: 6. There are 14 residues in the CDR3. CDR1 and CDR2 from the germline V gene are MGHDK and SYGVNS.

V gene TRBV3-1 (or the pseudogene TRBV3-2) combines with J gene TRBJ2-1; D is undetermined. Trimming removed 0 bases at V and 6 bases at J, with 12 bases between. CDR1 and CDR2 (germline): LGHDT, YNNKEL (reference sequence). This CDR3 contains 15 residues. CDR3 in amino acids: CASSQELSAVNEQFF. The CDR3 region has the DNA TGTGCCAGCAGCCAAGAACTCAGCGCCGTCAATGAGCAGTTCTTC.

V usage is TRBV12-3 or TRBV12-4 and J usage is TRBJ1-2, with 7 nucleotides matching TRBD1. V was pared by 8 bases and J by 7 bases, with 10 bases of the junction left unmatched. This CDR3 contains 13 residues. The CDR3 here is CASGRQGVGGYTF. CDR3 sequence (DNA): TGTGCCAGCGGAAGACAGGGAGTGGGTGGCTACACCTTC.